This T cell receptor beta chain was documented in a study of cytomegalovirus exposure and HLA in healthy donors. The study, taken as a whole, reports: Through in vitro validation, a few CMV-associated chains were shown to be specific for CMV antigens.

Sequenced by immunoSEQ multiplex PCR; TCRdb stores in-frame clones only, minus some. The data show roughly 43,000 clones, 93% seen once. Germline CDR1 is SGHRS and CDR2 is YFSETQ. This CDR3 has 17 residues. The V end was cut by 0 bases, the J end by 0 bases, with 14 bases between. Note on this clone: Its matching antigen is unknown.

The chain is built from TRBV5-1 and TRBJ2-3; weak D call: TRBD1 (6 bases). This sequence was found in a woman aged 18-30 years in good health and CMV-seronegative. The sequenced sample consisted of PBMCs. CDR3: CASSLGLGASSTDTQYF. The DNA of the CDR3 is TGCGCCAGCAGCTTGGGATTGGGGGCCTCTAGCACAGATACGCAGTATTTT.